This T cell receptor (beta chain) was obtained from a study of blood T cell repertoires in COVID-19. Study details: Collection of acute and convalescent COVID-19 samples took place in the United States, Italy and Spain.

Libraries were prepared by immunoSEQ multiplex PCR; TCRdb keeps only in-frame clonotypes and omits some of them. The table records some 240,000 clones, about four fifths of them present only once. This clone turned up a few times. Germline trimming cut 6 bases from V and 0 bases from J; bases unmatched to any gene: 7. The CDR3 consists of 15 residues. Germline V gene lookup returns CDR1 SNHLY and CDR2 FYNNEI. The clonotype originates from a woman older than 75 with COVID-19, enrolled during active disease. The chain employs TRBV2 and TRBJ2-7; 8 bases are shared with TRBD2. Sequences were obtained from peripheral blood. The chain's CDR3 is CASRQGGTSSYEQYF. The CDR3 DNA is TGTGCCAGCAGGCAAGGGGGGACTAGCTCCTACGAGCAGTACTTC.